Listed below are T cell receptor beta chains from one sample, sequenced in a study of shared clonotypes between healthy human individuals. Some clones are missing from TCRdb's copy, which holds only in-frame ones; the method was immunoSEQ multiplex PCR. This table has over a million clones, around 95% appearing once. Sequencing was done on a sample of naive CD4+ T cells sorted from blood. These receptors were obtained from a man aged 25-45 years in good health. CDR3s include the opening cysteine and the closing phenylalanine or tryptophan.

TRBV30	TRBJ1-3	CAWSVPTGEGNTIYF
TRBV7-8	TRBJ2-3	CASSPGAHTDTQYF
TRBV19	TRBJ2-7	CASSIYGSSHEQYF
TRBV2	TRBJ2-7	CASTMGQAGEQYF
TRBV19	TRBJ1-5	CASSIDQGINQPQHF
TRBV21-1	TRBJ2-7	CASSKGWGRVGYEQYF
TRBV5-4	TRBJ2-1	CASSFLLRNHNEQFF
TRBV5-4	TRBJ1-4	CASSSGGPTNEKLFF
TRBV6-4	TRBJ2-2	CASRSHWNTGELFF
TRBV19	TRBJ2-3	CASSLNRGLSTDTQYF
TRBV5-1	TRBJ1-1	CASSLGGTEGMNTEAFF
TRBV10-2	TRBJ2-7	CASTLTGPAGEQYF
TRBV7-9	TRBJ2-7	CASSFQGAGDEQYF
TRBV18	TRBJ2-1	CASSRGLSRGVEIEQFF
TRBV2	TRBJ2-3	CASSEAPRGRGTDTQYF
TRBV28	TRBJ1-5	CASSLLGRGGNQPQHF